Shown below are 23 T cell receptor beta chains from a single sample sequenced in a study of control samples from healthy donors and cancer patients. The table came from immunoSEQ multiplex PCR; TCRdb's copy has only in-frame clones and leaves some out. The table has roughly 190,000 clones, 90% to 95% seen once. Sequences were obtained from blood. These TCRs come from a man aged 25-45 years in good health.

The chain links TRBV2 to TRBJ1-5; D gene ambiguous. There are 15 residues in the CDR3. V was cut by 7 bases and J by 4 bases, with 17 bases left in between. Germline V gives CDR1 SNHLY, CDR2 FYNNEI. CDR3 sequence (DNA): TGTGCCAGCACTCCGGGCTTAACGGATAATCAGCCCCAGCATTTT. Amino acids: CASTPGLTDNQPQHF. The whole variable domain, remainder taken from reference TRBV2 and TRBJ1-5, is EPEVTQTPSHQVTQMGQEVILRCVPISNHLYFYWYRQILGQKVEFLVSFYNNEISEKSEIFDDQFSVERPDGSNFTLKIRSTKLEDSAMYFCASTPGLTDNQPQHFGDGTRLSIL.

The chain uses TRBV10-3 and TRBJ2-3; perhaps TRBD2 as D (5 bases). V lost 3 bases and J lost 5, with 6 bases in between. The CDR3 runs 12 residues. CDR1 and CDR2 (germline): ENHRY, SYGVKD. The CDR3 loop reads CAISERGDTQYF. The CDR3 DNA reads as TGTGCCATCAGTGAACGGGGAGATACGCAGTATTTT.

This chain links TRBV9 with TRBJ1-2; TRBD1 might be the D (5 bases). This CDR3 has 14 residues. Trimming left V 3 bases short and J 3 bases short, with 12 bases between. Germline V lookup: CDR1 SGDLS, CDR2 YYNGEE. CDR3 amino acids: CASSAQRGDYGYTF. DNA for the CDR3: TGTGCCAGCAGCGCCCAACGGGGGGACTATGGCTACACCTTC.

The V gene is TRBV30, the J gene TRBJ1-2; D unclear. V was shortened by 5 bases and J by 2 bases, with 12 bases between the two germline ends. The germline V gene encodes CDR1 GTSNPN and CDR2 SVGIG (reference sequence). The CDR3 is 13 residues long. The CDR3 bases are TGTGCCTGGGGGAATACAGCAAACTATGGCTACACCTTC. Residues: CAWGNTANYGYTF.

The chain employs TRBV5-1 and TRBJ1-1; 10 positions agree with TRBD1. CDR1 and CDR2 (germline): SGHRS, YFSETQ. This CDR3 is 17 amino acids long. V trimming: 4 bases; J trimming: 3 bases; junction bases outside the gene matches: 12. CDR3 in DNA: TGCGCCAGCAGCACCAATAGACCGGGACAGGGGCACACTGAAGCTTTCTTT. This sequence encodes CASSTNRPGQGHTEAFF.

The gene calls are TRBV6-1 and TRBJ1-5; a possible D gene is TRBD1 (5 bases). The V gene's germline CDR1 is MNHNS and CDR2 SASEGT. The germline V and J ends were trimmed by 3 bases and 0 bases, with 9 bases remaining between them. This CDR3 contains 15 residues. The DNA for the CDR3 is TGTGCCAGCAGTGAGAGGGGACCTAGCAATCAGCCCCAGCATTTT. It specifies CASSERGPSNQPQHF.

The genes are TRBV4-1 and TRBJ1-1; D gene ambiguous. The CDR3 is made up of 13 amino acids. V was pared by 0 bases and J by 1 base, with 3 bases between. CDR1 is MGHRA and CDR2 is YSYEKL in the germline V gene. The CDR3 DNA reads TGCGCCAGCAGCCAAGATCCGAACACTGAAGCTTTCTTT. Amino acids: CASSQDPNTEAFF.

The CDR3 region has the DNA TGTGCCACCAGTGTCGAGAGTTCAGATACGCAGTATTTT. Protein product: CATSVESSDTQYF. The chain has TRBV24-1 and TRBJ2-3; D unresolved. The V end lost 5 bases, the J end lost 4 bases, and 9 bases lay between the germline ends. Germline V gene sequence: CDR1 KGHDR, CDR2 SFDVKD. The CDR3 has 13 residues.

CDR3 in DNA: TGTGCCATCGGCCTAGGGGAGGTGAACACTGAAGCTTTCTTT. Protein sequence: CAIGLGEVNTEAFF. V gene TRBV10-3 combines with J gene TRBJ1-1; weak D call: TRBD1 (5 bases). This CDR3 has 14 residues. Germline CDR1 and CDR2: ENHRY and SYGVKD. Trimming removed 8 bases at V and 0 bases at J, with 13 bases between.

The V and J genes are TRBV5-8 and TRBJ1-4; 7 bases map to TRBD1. The CDR3 has 16 residues. With V trimmed by 4 bases and J by 1 base, 7 bases remained unmatched. The germline V gene encodes CDR1 SGHTS and CDR2 YDEGEE. The CDR3 sequence: CASSPLGTVTNEKLFF. The CDR3, as DNA: TGTGCCAGCAGCCCCTTGGGGACAGTAACTAATGAAAAACTGTTTTTT.

The chain is built from TRBV3-1 (or the pseudogene TRBV3-2) and TRBJ1-2, with no clear D. Germline V gives CDR1 LGHDT, CDR2 YNNKEL (reference sequence). The V and J ends lost 3 bases and 6 bases respectively, with 14 bases between them. The CDR3 consists of 14 residues. CDR3 sequence: CASSHDPFLDGYTF. CDR3 sequence (DNA): TGTGCCAGCAGCCATGACCCCTTTCTCGATGGCTACACCTTC.

The chain combines TRBV24-1 with TRBJ1-2; no firm D call. The V end was cut by 4 bases, the J end by 4 bases, with 3 bases between. Germline-derived CDR1 and CDR2 are KGHDR and SFDVKD. The CDR3 loop spans 11 amino acids. CDR3 region: CATSDSYGYTF. The CDR3 DNA is TGTGCCACCAGTGACAGCTATGGCTACACCTTC.

The chain links TRBV3-1 (or the pseudogene TRBV3-2) to TRBJ2-3, with 9 bases that match TRBD2. Germline V lookup: CDR1 LGHDT, CDR2 YNNKEL (reference sequence). The CDR3 consists of 17 residues. Losses at the gene ends were 7 bases for V and 0 bases for J; bases not matched to a gene: 11. The CDR3 DNA follows: TGTGCCAGCACCCCGGTGGGAGCGGGGGGCAGCACAGATACGCAGTATTTT. The encoded protein is CASTPVGAGGSTDTQYF.

This clone was recorded once. The rearrangement joins TRBV5-8 to TRBJ1-4, with a possible D match to TRBD1 (5 bases). The germline V and J ends were trimmed by 3 bases and 0 bases, with 9 bases remaining between them. The CDR3 spans 15 residues. CDR1 SGHTS and CDR2 YDEGEE come from the germline V gene. The CDR3 sequence is CASSSQDATNEKLFF. The CDR3 DNA is TGTGCCAGCAGCTCACAGGACGCAACTAATGAAAAACTGTTTTTT.

The gene calls are TRBV7-9 and TRBJ2-7; 10 positions agree with TRBD1. The V gene's germline CDR1 is SEHNR and CDR2 FQNEAQ (reference sequence). The CDR3 covers 15 residues. V was pared by 4 bases and J by 3 bases, with 6 bases of the junction left unmatched. The CDR3 loop reads CASSSRDRGYYEQYF. The CDR3 DNA follows: TGTGCCAGCAGCTCCCGGGACAGGGGTTACTACGAGCAGTACTTC.

The CDR3 region is CASSQAPLAGRTDTQYF. The CDR3, as DNA: TGTGCCAGCAGCCAAGCCCCACTAGCGGGGAGGACAGATACGCAGTATTTT. The gene calls are TRBV14 and TRBJ2-3; TRBD2 agrees at 10 bases. The V segment lost 1 base and the J segment 3 bases; nucleotides outside the gene matches: 7. The CDR3 has 17 residues. In germline, CDR1 is SGHDN, CDR2 FVKESK.

This chain connects TRBV7-2 to TRBJ2-1, with TRBD1 matching 8 bases. CDR3 length equals 16 residues. Trimming removed 8 bases from V and 3 bases from J; junction bases left unmatched: 12. Per the germline V gene, CDR1 is SGHTA and CDR2 is FQGNSA. The DNA for the CDR3 is TGTGCCAGCTCCCTTAGCCCGACAGGGGACTACAATGAGCAGTTCTTC. It specifies CASSLSPTGDYNEQFF.

This chain links TRBV5-6 with TRBJ2-3, with 9 bases fitting TRBD1. The ends lost 3 bases at V and 2 bases at J; junction bases unmatched: 7. The CDR3 contains 16 residues. The germline gives CDR1 SGHDT, CDR2 YYEEEE. The DNA for the CDR3 is TGTGCCAGCAGCTGGGGAAAACAGGGGGCCACAGATACGCAGTATTTT. Protein sequence: CASSWGKQGATDTQYF.

A few counts support this clone. V gene TRBV10-1 combines with J gene TRBJ2-1, with 7 bases aligning to TRBD2. Trimming removed 3 bases from V and 15 bases from J; junction bases left unmatched: 5. This CDR3 is 11 amino acids long. Germline V gene lookup returns CDR1 WNHNN and CDR2 SYGVQD (reference sequence). For the CDR3, the DNA is TGCGCCAGCAGTGACACTAGCGTCCCGTTCTTC. Its protein is CASSDTSVPFF.

As for this clone: The sample carries other DNA sequences with the same CDR3. The V and J genes are TRBV5-1 and TRBJ2-3; 7 positions agree with TRBD1. The CDR3 is 14 residues long. Germline CDR1 and CDR2: SGHRS and YFSETQ. V lost 4 bases to trimming and J lost 1 base; unmatched junction nucleotides: 3. As DNA, the CDR3 is TGCGCCAGCAGCCTAGGGACAGGCACAGATACGCAGTATTTT. Translation: CASSLGTGTDTQYF.

The V call is TRBV5-1, the J call TRBJ1-3, with no clear D. Per germline, CDR1 SGHRS and CDR2 YFSETQ. The CDR3 is made up of 12 amino acids. Trimming cost V 0 bases and J 2 bases, with 0 bases left between them. The CDR3 DNA reads TGCGCCAGCAGCTTGGCTGGAAACACCATATATTTT. Protein: CASSLAGNTIYF. The variable domain in full, with the rest retrieved from reference TRBV5-1 and TRBJ1-3, is KAGVTQTPRYLIKTRGQQVTLSCSPISGHRSVSWYQQTPGQGLQFLFEYFSETQRNKGNFPGRFSGRQFSNSRSEMNVSTLELGDSALYLCASSLAGNTIYFGEGSWLTVV.

The rearrangement joins TRBV19 to TRBJ1-2; D perhaps matches TRBD1 (6 bases). The V end lost 7 bases, the J end lost 3 bases, and 18 bases lay between the germline ends. Germline V CDR1 and CDR2: LNHDA, SQIVND (reference sequence). The CDR3 is made up of 15 amino acids. This CDR3 reads CASNFFDRLDYGYTF. CDR3 nucleotide sequence: TGTGCCAGTAACTTTTTCGACAGGTTGGACTATGGCTACACCTTC.

This chain joins TRBV5-1 and TRBJ1-1; 8 bases align to TRBD1. Trimming at V came to 2 bases and at J to 4 bases, leaving 7 bases not matched to a gene. This CDR3 comprises 15 residues. Per the germline V gene, CDR1 is SGHRS and CDR2 is YFSETQ. In DNA, the CDR3 is TGCGCCAGCAGCTTACAGGGGGGCGGGGGCACTGAAGCTTTCTTT. Amino acid sequence: CASSLQGGGGTEAFF.